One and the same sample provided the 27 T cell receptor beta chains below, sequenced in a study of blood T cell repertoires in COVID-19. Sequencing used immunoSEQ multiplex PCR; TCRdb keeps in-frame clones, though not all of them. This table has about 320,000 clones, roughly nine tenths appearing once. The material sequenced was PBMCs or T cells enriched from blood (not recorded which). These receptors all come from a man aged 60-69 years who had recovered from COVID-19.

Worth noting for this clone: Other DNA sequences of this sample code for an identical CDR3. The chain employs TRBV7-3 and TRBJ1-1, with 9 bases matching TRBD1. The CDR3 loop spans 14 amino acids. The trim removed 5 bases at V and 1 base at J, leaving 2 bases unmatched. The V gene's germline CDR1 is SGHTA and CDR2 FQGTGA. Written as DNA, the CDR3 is TGTGCCAGCAGCCAGGGACAGGGGAACACTGAAGCTTTCTTT. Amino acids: CASSQGQGNTEAFF.

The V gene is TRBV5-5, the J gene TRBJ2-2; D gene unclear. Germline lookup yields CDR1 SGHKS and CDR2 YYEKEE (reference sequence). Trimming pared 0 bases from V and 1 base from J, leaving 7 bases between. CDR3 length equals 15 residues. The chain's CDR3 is CASSLDGVNTGELFF. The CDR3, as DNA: TGTGCCAGCAGCTTGGACGGAGTGAACACCGGGGAGCTGTTTTTT.

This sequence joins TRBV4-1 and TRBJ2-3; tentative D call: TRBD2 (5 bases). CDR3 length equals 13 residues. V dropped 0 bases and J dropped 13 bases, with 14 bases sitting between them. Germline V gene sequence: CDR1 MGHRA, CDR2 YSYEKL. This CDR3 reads CASSQDQEALEYF. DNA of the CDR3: TGCGCCAGCAGCCAAGACCAGGAGGCACTGGAGTATTTT.

The CDR3 region is CASNPRGLADYEQYF. CDR3 nucleotide sequence: TGTGCCAGCAATCCCCGGGGACTAGCGGACTACGAGCAGTACTTC. The chain couples TRBV28 to TRBJ2-7; 11 nucleotides line up with TRBD2. V was pared by 7 bases and J by 3 bases, with 8 bases of the junction left unmatched. The CDR3 runs 15 residues. The germline V gene encodes CDR1 MDHEN and CDR2 SYDVKM.

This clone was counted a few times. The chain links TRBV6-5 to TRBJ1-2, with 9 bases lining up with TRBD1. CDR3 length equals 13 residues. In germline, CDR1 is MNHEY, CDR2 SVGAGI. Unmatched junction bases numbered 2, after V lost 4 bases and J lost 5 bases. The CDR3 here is CASSWDRAYGYTF. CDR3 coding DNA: TGTGCCAGCAGTTGGGACAGGGCATATGGCTACACCTTC.

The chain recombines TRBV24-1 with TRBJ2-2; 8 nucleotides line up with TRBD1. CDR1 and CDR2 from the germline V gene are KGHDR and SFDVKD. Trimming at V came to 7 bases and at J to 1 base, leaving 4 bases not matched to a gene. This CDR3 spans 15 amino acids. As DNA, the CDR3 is TGTGCCACCAGAGACGGACAGGGGAACACCGGGGAGCTGTTTTTT. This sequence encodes CATRDGQGNTGELFF.

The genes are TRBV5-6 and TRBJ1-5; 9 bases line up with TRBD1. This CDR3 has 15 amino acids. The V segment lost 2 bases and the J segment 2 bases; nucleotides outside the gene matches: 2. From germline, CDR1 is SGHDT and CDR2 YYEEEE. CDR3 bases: TGTGCCAGCAGCTTACAGGGGGCGGGCAATCAGCCCCAGCATTTT. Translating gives CASSLQGAGNQPQHF.

This CDR3 reads CASSMSGVSYEQYF. The CDR3 region has the DNA TGTGCCAGTAGTATGAGCGGGGTCTCCTACGAGCAGTACTTC. V gene TRBV19 combines with J gene TRBJ2-7; 7 bases are a match to TRBD2. The trim removed 3 bases at V and 0 bases at J, leaving 2 bases unmatched. This CDR3 spans 14 amino acids. From germline, CDR1 is LNHDA and CDR2 SQIVND (reference sequence).

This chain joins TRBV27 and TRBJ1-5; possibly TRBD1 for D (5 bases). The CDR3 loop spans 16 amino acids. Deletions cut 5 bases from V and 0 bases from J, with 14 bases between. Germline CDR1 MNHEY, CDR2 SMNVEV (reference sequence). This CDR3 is CASSGGGTHSNQPQHF. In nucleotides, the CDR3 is TGTGCCAGCAGTGGCGGGGGGACTCATAGCAATCAGCCCCAGCATTTT.

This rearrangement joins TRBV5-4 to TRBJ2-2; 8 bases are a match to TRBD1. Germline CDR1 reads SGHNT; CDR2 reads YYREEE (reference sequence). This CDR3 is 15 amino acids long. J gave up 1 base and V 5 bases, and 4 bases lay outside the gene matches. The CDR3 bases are TGTGCCAGCAGACCCGGACAGGGGAACACCGGGGAGCTGTTTTTT. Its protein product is CASRPGQGNTGELFF.

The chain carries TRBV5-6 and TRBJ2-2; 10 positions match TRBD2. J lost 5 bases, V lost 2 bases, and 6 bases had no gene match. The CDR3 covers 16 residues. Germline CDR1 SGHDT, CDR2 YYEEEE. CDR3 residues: CASSLGSGRATGELFF. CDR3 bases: TGTGCCAGCAGCTTAGGGAGCGGGAGGGCTACCGGGGAGCTGTTTTTT.

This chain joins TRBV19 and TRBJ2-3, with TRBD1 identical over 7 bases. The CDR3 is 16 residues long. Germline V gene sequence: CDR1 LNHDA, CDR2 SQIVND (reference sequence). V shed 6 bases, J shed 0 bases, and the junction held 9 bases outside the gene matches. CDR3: CASSLPGTASTDTQYF. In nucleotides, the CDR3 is TGTGCCAGTAGCCTACCCGGGACAGCTAGCACAGATACGCAGTATTTT.

CDR3 residues: CASSHDYSTYNEQFF. The CDR3 DNA sequence: TGTGCCAGCAGTCATGACTACTCCACCTACAATGAGCAGTTCTTC. The chain recombines TRBV7-2 with TRBJ2-1, with a possible D match to TRBD2 (5 bases). V lost 6 bases and J 2 bases, leaving 14 bases between the germline ends. CDR1 and CDR2 from the germline V gene are SGHTA and FQGNSA. CDR3 length: 15 amino acids.

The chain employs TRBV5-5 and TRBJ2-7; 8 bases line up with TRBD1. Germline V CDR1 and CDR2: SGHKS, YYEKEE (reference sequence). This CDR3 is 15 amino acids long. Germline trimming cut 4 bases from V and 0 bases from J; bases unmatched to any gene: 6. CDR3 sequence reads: CASSGTGLLSYEQYF. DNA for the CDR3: TGTGCCAGCAGCGGGACAGGTTTGCTCTCCTACGAGCAGTACTTC. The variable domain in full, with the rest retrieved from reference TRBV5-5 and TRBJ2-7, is DAGVTQSPTHLIKTRGQQVTLRCSPISGHKSVSWYQQVLGQGPQFIFQYYEKEERGRGNFPDRFSARQFPNYSSELNVNALLLGDSALYLCASSGTGLLSYEQYFGPGTRLTVT.

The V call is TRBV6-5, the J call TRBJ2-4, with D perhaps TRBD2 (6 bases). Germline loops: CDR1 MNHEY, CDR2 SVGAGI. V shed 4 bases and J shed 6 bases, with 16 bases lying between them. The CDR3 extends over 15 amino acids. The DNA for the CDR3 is TGTGCCAGCAGTTTCCGGATGACGGAGGGAAACATTCAGTACTTC. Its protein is CASSFRMTEGNIQYF.

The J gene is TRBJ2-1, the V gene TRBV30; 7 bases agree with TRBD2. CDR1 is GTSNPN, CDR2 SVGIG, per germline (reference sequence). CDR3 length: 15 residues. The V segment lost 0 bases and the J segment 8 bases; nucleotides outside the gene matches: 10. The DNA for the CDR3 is TGTGCCTGGAGTGTTCAGGCCGAGCGGGGTCATGAGCAGTTCTTC. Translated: CAWSVQAERGHEQFF.

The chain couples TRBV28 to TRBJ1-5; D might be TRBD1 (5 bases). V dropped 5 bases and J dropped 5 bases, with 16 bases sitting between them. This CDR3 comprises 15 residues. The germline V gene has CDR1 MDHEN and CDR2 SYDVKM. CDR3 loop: CASSRWTLVDQPQHF. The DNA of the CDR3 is TGTGCCAGCAGTCGTTGGACACTGGTGGATCAGCCCCAGCATTTT.

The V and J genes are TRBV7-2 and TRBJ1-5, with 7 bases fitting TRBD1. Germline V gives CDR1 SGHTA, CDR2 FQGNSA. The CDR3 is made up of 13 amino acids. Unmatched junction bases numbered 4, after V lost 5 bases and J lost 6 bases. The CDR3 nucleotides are TGTGCCAGCAGCCCGACAGGGCTTCAGCCCCAGCATTTT. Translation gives CASSPTGLQPQHF. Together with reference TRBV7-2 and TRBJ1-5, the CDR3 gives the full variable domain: GAGVSQSPSNKVTEKGKDVELRCDPISGHTALYWYRQSLGQGLEFLIYFQGNSAPDKSGLPSDRFSAERTGGSVSTLTIQRTQQEDSAVYLCASSPTGLQPQHFGDGTRLSIL.

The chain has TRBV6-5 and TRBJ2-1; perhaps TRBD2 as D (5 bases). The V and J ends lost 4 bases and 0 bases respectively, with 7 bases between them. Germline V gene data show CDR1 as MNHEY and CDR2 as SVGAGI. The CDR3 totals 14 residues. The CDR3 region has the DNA TGTGCCAGCAGTTTAGGGAGCTCCTACAATGAGCAGTTCTTC. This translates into CASSLGSSYNEQFF.

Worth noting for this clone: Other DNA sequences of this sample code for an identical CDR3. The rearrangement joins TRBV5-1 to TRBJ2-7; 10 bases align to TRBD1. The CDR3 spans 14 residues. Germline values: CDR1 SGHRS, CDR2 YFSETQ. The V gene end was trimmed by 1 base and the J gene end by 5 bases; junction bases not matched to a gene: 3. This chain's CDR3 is CASSLTGTGDEQYF. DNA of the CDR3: TGCGCCAGCAGCTTGACCGGGACAGGGGACGAGCAGTACTTC.

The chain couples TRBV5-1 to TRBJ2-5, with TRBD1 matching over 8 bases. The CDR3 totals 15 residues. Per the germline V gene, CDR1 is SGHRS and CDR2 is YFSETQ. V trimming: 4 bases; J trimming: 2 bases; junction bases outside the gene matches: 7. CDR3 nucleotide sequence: TGCGCCAGCAGCCTCAATACAGGGGGGCAAGAGACCCAGTACTTC. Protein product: CASSLNTGGQETQYF.

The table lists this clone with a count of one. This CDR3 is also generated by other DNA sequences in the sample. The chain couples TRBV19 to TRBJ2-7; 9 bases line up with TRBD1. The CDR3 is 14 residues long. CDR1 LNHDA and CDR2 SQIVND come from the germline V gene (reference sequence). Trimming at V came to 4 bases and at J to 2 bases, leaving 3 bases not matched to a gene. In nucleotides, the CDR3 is TGTGCCAGTAGTACCGGGACAGGGCCCTACGAGCAGTACTTC. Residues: CASSTGTGPYEQYF.

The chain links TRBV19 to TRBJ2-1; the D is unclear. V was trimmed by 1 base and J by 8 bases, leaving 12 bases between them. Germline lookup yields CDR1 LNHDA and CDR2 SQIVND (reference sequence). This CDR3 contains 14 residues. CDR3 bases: TGTGCCAGTAGTATAGTGGCCCTAGTCCATGAGCAGTTCTTC. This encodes CASSIVALVHEQFF.

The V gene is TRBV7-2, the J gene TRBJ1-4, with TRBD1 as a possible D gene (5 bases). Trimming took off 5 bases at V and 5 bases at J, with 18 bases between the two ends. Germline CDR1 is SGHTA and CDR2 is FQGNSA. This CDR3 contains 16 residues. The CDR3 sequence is CASSTPPGNRNEKLFF. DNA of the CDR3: TGTGCCAGCAGCACCCCACCAGGGAACCGGAATGAAAAACTGTTTTTT.

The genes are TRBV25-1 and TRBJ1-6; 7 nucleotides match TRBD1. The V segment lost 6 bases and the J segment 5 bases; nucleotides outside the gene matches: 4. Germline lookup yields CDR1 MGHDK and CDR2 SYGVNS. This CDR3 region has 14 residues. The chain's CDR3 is CASSRDSDNSPLHF. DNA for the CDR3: TGTGCCAGCAGCCGGGACAGCGATAATTCACCCCTCCACTTT. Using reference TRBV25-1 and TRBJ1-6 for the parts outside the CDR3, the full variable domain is EADIYQTPRYLVIGTGKKITLECSQTMGHDKMYWYQQDPGMELHLIHYSYGVNSTEKGDLSSESTVSRIRTEHFPLTLESARPSHTSQYLCASSRDSDNSPLHFGNGTRLTVT.

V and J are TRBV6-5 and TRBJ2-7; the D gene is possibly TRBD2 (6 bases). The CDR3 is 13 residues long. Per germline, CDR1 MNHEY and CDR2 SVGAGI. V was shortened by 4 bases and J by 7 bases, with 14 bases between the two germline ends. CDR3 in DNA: TGTGCCAGCAGTTTATCGGGGCGGGGAGAGCAGTACTTC. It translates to CASSLSGRGEQYF.

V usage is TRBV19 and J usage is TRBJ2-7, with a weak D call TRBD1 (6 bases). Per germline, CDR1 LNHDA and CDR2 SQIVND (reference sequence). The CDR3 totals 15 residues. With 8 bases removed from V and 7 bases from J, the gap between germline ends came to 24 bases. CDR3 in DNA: TGTGCCAGTTCCTCCTTCCGGGACACTACTGGGGAGCAGTACTTC. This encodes CASSSFRDTTGEQYF.